This T cell receptor beta chain was identified during a study of chemoradiotherapy in HPV16-positive cancers. Study conclusions and caveats: Functional assays defining HPV-specific T cells used only a couple of HPV16-positive patients.

Points on this clone: Its specificity is unknown.

The CDR3 runs to 16 residues. V lost 3 bases, J lost 4 bases, and 16 bases lay in between. Germline CDR1 and CDR2: KGHSH and LQKENI. Clones were sequenced by immunoSEQ multiplex PCR, and TCRdb holds only the in-frame ones, with some missing. The sample holds 9,000 to 13,000 clones, 65% to 75% seen once. The V gene is TRBV18, the J gene TRBJ1-5, with D tentatively TRBD1 (5 bases). This material was acquired from a patient who underwent chemoradiotherapy. The TCR originated in a human donor with HPV-associated anogenital cancer. The CDR3 DNA reads TGTGCCAGCTCACCCCGTGTGGGGCTTAGGAATCAGCCCCAGCATTTT. Its translation is CASSPRVGLRNQPQHF.